A single sample is the source of the 30 T cell receptor beta chains below, sequenced in a study of blood T cells in healthy people across ages. Through a sample-barcoded 5' primer and a J-beta primer mix, a second PCR was run for about 7 to 12 cycles. TCRdb itself ran the 5' RACE reads through MiXCR, one entry per CDR3 protein. The sample holds some 900,000 distinct CDR3 sequences, 29% seen once. Material for sequencing was blood. These receptors were collected from an elderly woman in good health.

This clonotype was detected many times. The chain couples TRBV5-1 to TRBJ2-5; 14 bases agree with TRBD2. Germline CDR1 reads SGHRS; CDR2 reads YFSETQ. Trimming removed 5 bases from V and 5 bases from J; junction bases left unmatched: 8. This CDR3 comprises 16 residues. The CDR3 sequence is CASRPTSGGAEETQYF. The CDR3 region has the DNA TGCGCCAGCAGACCGACTAGCGGGGGGGCGGAGGAGACCCAGTACTTC.

In this sample, this clonotype turned up once. One base away lies a much larger clone, so this may be a sequencing read error. The V gene is TRBV27, the J gene TRBJ2-5; no firm D call. Germline CDR1 reads MNHEY; CDR2 reads SMNVEV (reference sequence). The CDR3 runs 13 residues. V lost 3 bases, J lost 4 bases, and 9 bases lay in between. Here the CDR3 reads CASSFFQGETQYF. CDR3 nucleotides: TGTGCCAGCAGTTTTTTCCAAGGAGAGACCCAGTACTTC.

This clonotype appeared many times. The chain couples TRBV4-3 to TRBJ2-1, with 15 bases identical to TRBD2. Per germline, CDR1 LGHNA and CDR2 YSLEER. The length of the CDR3 is 16 residues. Unmatched junction bases numbered 4, after V lost 3 bases and J lost 7 bases. The CDR3 is CASSHWTSGGGNEQFF. CDR3 nucleotide sequence: TGCGCCAGCAGCCACTGGACTAGCGGGGGGGGTAATGAGCAGTTCTTC.

As to this clonotype: Sequence at one end of the junction differs from germline and may be a read error. The chain is built from TRBV7-8 and TRBJ2-5; 12 nucleotides agree with TRBD2. Germline V CDR1 and CDR2: SGHVS, FQNEAQ. This CDR3 comprises 14 residues. CDR3 sequence (DNA): TGTGCCAGCAGTTTAGGGACTAGCGGGCAGACCCAGTACTTC. Protein sequence: CASSLGTSGQTQYF.

As to this clonotype: This may be a read error, as it is one base from a much larger clone. J is TRBJ1-2 and V is TRBV29-1; 8 positions agree with TRBD1. Germline trimming cut 3 bases from V and 2 bases from J; bases unmatched to any gene: 8. The CDR3 is 15 amino acids. Per germline, CDR1 SQVTM and CDR2 ANQGSEA. The CDR3 is CSVEGLRQGNYGYTF. CDR3 DNA sequence: TGCAGCGTTGAGGGCCTTCGACAGGGGAACTATGGCTACACCTTC.

This chain joins TRBV5-5 and TRBJ2-2; D might be TRBD2 (7 bases). Trimming took 5 bases from V and 2 from J, leaving 16 bases between them. This CDR3 has 16 residues. Germline V lookup: CDR1 SGHKS, CDR2 YYEKEE (reference sequence). The CDR3 DNA follows: TGTGCCAGCAGTGGCGGCAGGGGACTAAACACCGGGGAGCTGTTTTTT. Residues: CASSGGRGLNTGELFF.

The CDR3: CASSWPSGGAGDTQYF. DNA of the CDR3: TGTGCCAGCAGTTGGCCTAGCGGGGGGGCAGGTGATACGCAGTATTTT. The chain carries TRBV6-1 and TRBJ2-3; 12 bases line up with TRBD2. Germline CDR1 and CDR2: MNHNS and SASEGT. V lost 5 bases to trimming and J lost 6 bases; unmatched junction nucleotides: 9. The CDR3 extends over 16 amino acids.

Note on this clonotype: This may come from a read error, since a much larger clone is one base off. This chain links TRBV2 with TRBJ2-1; D is possibly TRBD1 (6 bases). Germline CDR1 is SNHLY and CDR2 is FYNNEI. CDR3 size: 15 residues. The CDR3 protein is CASGDQGISYNEQFF. The CDR3 nucleotides are TGTGCCAGCGGTGACCAGGGGATCTCCTACAATGAGCAGTTCTTC.

In this sample, this clonotype turned up many times. The gene calls are TRBV7-2 and TRBJ2-5, with TRBD2 as a possible D gene (5 bases). V gave up 0 bases and J gave up 7 bases, with 12 bases separating them. The CDR3 has 14 residues. CDR1 and CDR2 (germline): SGHTA, FQGNSA. The CDR3: CASSLAGDRWTQYF. CDR3 in DNA: TGTGCCAGCAGCTTAGCCGGGGATAGATGGACCCAGTACTTC.

This clonotype was found many times. The chain is built from TRBV2 and TRBJ2-3; 8 bases map to TRBD1. V lost 6 bases, J lost 14 bases, and 10 bases stayed unmatched. CDR1 is SNHLY and CDR2 is FYNNEI in the germline V gene. This CDR3 contains 12 residues. The CDR3 region has the DNA TGTGCCAGCAGAGTACTACAGGGGGTTTTGTATTTT. As protein: CASRVLQGVLYF.

About this clonotype itself: This clone may be a read error of a much larger clone one base away. The chain combines TRBV5-6 with TRBJ2-1; perhaps TRBD2 as D (6 bases). Between the trimmed V and J ends, which lost 4 bases and 5 bases, there was a span of 25 bases. Looked up from germline, CDR1 is SGHDT and CDR2 is YYEEEE. The CDR3 consists of 18 residues. The CDR3 region is CASSISRGLTGLNNEQFF. CDR3 DNA: TGTGCCAGCAGCATTTCTAGAGGACTAACGGGGCTCAACAATGAGCAGTTCTTC.

The chain has TRBV29-1 and TRBJ2-7; D is undetermined. Germline V gene lookup returns CDR1 SQVTM and CDR2 ANQGSEA. V lost 6 bases and J 1 base, leaving 13 bases between the germline ends. This CDR3 is 13 amino acids long. CDR3 protein: CSVRSAESYEQYF. The DNA of the CDR3 is TGCAGCGTCCGGAGTGCAGAGTCCTACGAGCAGTACTTC.

V usage is TRBV4-2 and J usage is TRBJ2-7; D is possibly TRBD1 (5 bases). The germline V gene has CDR1 LGHNA and CDR2 YNFKEQ. The germline V and J ends were trimmed by 3 bases and 6 bases, with 15 bases remaining between them. The CDR3 sequence is 14 residues long. The chain's CDR3 is CASSQDTSTSEQYF. The CDR3, as DNA: TGTGCCAGCAGCCAGGACACGAGCACTTCCGAGCAGTACTTC.

The CDR3 is CASSPGQGEVYGYTF. The CDR3 bases are TGTGCCAGCTCACCTGGACAGGGGGAGGTCTATGGCTACACCTTC. This rearrangement joins TRBV18 to TRBJ1-2, with 10 bases lining up with TRBD1. The CDR3 extends over 15 amino acids. From germline, CDR1 is KGHSH and CDR2 LQKENI. V lost 3 bases, J lost 4 bases, and 5 bases stayed unmatched.

The chain has TRBV6-6 and TRBJ1-6; D is unresolved. This CDR3 comprises 16 residues. CDR1 and CDR2 from the germline V gene are MNHNY and SVGAGI (reference sequence). V dropped 4 bases and J dropped 7 bases, with 17 bases sitting between them. The CDR3 nucleotides are TGTGCCAGCAGTTCCCTTGGTAGGGATTCCAATTCACCCCTCCACTTT. This codes for CASSSLGRDSNSPLHF.

This clonotype was found many times. The chain recombines TRBV12-3 or TRBV12-4 with TRBJ2-1; D gene ambiguous. The CDR3 is 14 amino acids. V dropped 3 bases and J dropped 4 bases, with 10 bases sitting between them. In DNA form, the CDR3 reads TGTGCCAGCAGTTTGGGCCTTATTTACAATGAGCAGTTCTTC. Encoded protein: CASSLGLIYNEQFF.

The table lists this clonotype with many counts. This chain joins TRBV7-2 and TRBJ2-1, with 12 bases fitting TRBD2. The CDR3 loop spans 15 amino acids. Trimming took 2 bases from V and 9 from J; bases not matched to a gene: 5. Looked up from germline, CDR1 is SGHTA and CDR2 is FQGNSA. CDR3 protein: CASSLPSGGGTEQFF. The CDR3 DNA sequence: TGTGCCAGCAGCTTACCTAGCGGGGGGGGTACTGAGCAGTTCTTC.

As for this clonotype: A read error may account for a junction end that differs from germline. V gene TRBV12-3 or TRBV12-4 combines with J gene TRBJ2-1; 10 bases are a match to TRBD2. CDR3 length: 19 residues. The CDR3 reads CASSFRLAGGLKGTNEQCF. CDR3 in DNA: TGTGCCAGCAGTTTTAGGTTAGCGGGGGGACTAAAGGGGACCAATGAGCAGTGCTTC.

This clonotype has at least ten counts. This sequence joins TRBV6-2 or TRBV6-3 and TRBJ1-1; D is perhaps TRBD1 (6 bases). Germline V lookup: CDR1 MNHEY, CDR2 SVGEGT. Trimming took off 5 bases at V and 1 base at J, with 8 bases between the two ends. The CDR3 has 13 amino acids. The CDR3 protein is CASSGRGNTEAFF. CDR3 sequence (DNA): TGTGCCAGCAGTGGCAGGGGGAACACTGAAGCTTTCTTT.

This clonotype was picked up one time. The chain carries TRBV5-1 and TRBJ2-6; D ambiguous. CDR3 length: 14 residues. The germline CDR1 and CDR2 sequences are SGHRS and YFSETQ. Trimming removed 3 bases at V and 4 bases at J, with 8 bases between. The CDR3 coding sequence is TGCGCCAGCAGCTGGGCCGCCGGGGCCAACGTCCTGACTTTC. Amino acids: CASSWAAGANVLTF.

The table lists this clonotype with many counts. The chain carries TRBV10-3 and TRBJ2-3; 9 bases are shared with TRBD2. There are 15 residues in the CDR3. Germline lookup yields CDR1 ENHRY and CDR2 SYGVKD. V was pared by 5 bases and J by 5 bases, with 8 bases of the junction left unmatched. DNA of the CDR3: TGTGCCATCAGTTCCCAGCGGGGGGCGAGAGATACGCAGTATTTT. As protein: CAISSQRGARDTQYF.

This clonotype has ten or more counts. The chain couples TRBV6-2 or TRBV6-3 to TRBJ2-5, with 8 nucleotides matching TRBD1. J was trimmed by 3 bases and V by 6 bases; bases with no gene match: 9. This CDR3 contains 15 residues. Germline CDR1 and CDR2: MNHEY and SVGEGT. This chain's CDR3 is CASRGQGRTKETQYF. For the CDR3, the DNA is TGTGCCAGCAGAGGACAGGGCCGGACTAAAGAGACCCAGTACTTC.

The sample holds many counts of this clonotype. The chain recombines TRBV20-1 with TRBJ2-3; unclear D gene. V was shortened by 3 bases and J by 4 bases, with 5 bases between the two germline ends. The CDR3 length is 11 residues. Germline CDR1 DFQATT, CDR2 SNEGSKA (reference sequence). DNA for the CDR3: TGCAGTGCTAGCGGACCAGATACGCAGTATTTT. This encodes CSASGPDTQYF.

This clonotype was recorded a few times. V gene TRBV10-1 combines with J gene TRBJ1-6; possible D gene TRBD1, 5 bases. The CDR3 consists of 14 residues. The V end lost 3 bases, the J end lost 10 bases, and 13 bases lay between the germline ends. Per germline, CDR1 WNHNN and CDR2 SYGVQD (reference sequence). DNA for the CDR3: TGCGCCAGCAGTGACAGGGTACGGGGGTCACCCCTCCACTTT. Translating it yields CASSDRVRGSPLHF.

Note on this clonotype: A much more abundant neighbour one base away suggests this may be a read error. The chain recombines TRBV6-6 with TRBJ2-5; weak D call: TRBD2 (6 bases). The J call may be incorrect, as the DNA end agrees better with TRBJ2-7. Germline lookup yields CDR1 MNHNY and CDR2 SVGAGI (reference sequence). The CDR3 contains 14 residues. The CDR3 here is CASRDTGGGYEQYF. The CDR3 coding sequence is TGTGCCAGCAGGGACACGGGTGGGGGGTACGAGCAGTACTTC.

This clonotype appeared a few times. A read error is possible here, since a much larger clone lies one base away. The CDR3 spells CASSFREHRPQHF. In nucleotides, the CDR3 is TGTGCCAGCAGTTTTCGGGAGCATCGGCCCCAGCATTTT. V gene TRBV6-2 or TRBV6-3 combines with J gene TRBJ1-5; no firm D call. The CDR3 has 13 residues. Germline V gives CDR1 MNHEY, CDR2 SVGEGT. V dropped 4 bases and J dropped 9 bases, with 13 bases sitting between them.

The sample holds a few counts of this clonotype. The germline gene is not matched at one end of the junction; a read error may be the cause. J is TRBJ2-3 and V is TRBV9; the match to TRBD2 covers 9 bases. Germline V lookup: CDR1 SGDLS, CDR2 YYNGEE. The CDR3 has 15 residues. The CDR3 nucleotides are TGTGCCGGCAGCAACGCGGGACTAGCAATTGATACGCAGTATTTT. Its translation: CAGSNAGLAIDTQYF. The full variable domain, its missing parts supplied by reference TRBV9 and TRBJ2-3, is DSGVTQTPKHLITATGQRVTLRCSPRSGDLSVYWYQQSLDQGLQFLIQYYNGEERAKGNILERFSAQQFPDLHSELNLSSLELGDSALYFCAGSNAGLAIDTQYFGPGTRLTVL.

This rearrangement joins TRBV29-1 to TRBJ1-2; D gene uncertain. Germline V gene data show CDR1 as SQVTM and CDR2 as ANQGSEA. V lost 7 bases and J 2 bases, leaving 11 bases between the germline ends. This CDR3 has 12 residues. CDR3 bases: TGCAGCGCCGCTACGGAGAACTATGGCTACACCTTC. Translation: CSAATENYGYTF.

For this clonotype: It may be a read error: a sequence one base away is much more abundant. The rearrangement joins TRBV3-1 to TRBJ2-3, with D perhaps TRBD1 (6 bases). CDR1 is LGHDT, CDR2 YNNKEL, per germline (reference sequence). CDR3 size: 16 residues. DNA for the CDR3: TGTGCCGGCAGTCCACAGGGACATAGAAGCACAGATACGCAGTATTTT. It is translated as CAGSPQGHRSTDTQYF.

V usage is TRBV20-1 and J usage is TRBJ1-6, with TRBD1 as a possible D gene (5 bases). Looked up from germline, CDR1 is DFQATT and CDR2 is SNEGSKA (reference sequence). The CDR3 has 13 residues. V lost 0 bases to trimming and J lost 16 bases, with 16 bases between them. The DNA for the CDR3 is TGCAGTGCTAGAGATTCAGACAGTCAAACTCTCCACTTT. Protein: CSARDSDSQTLHF.